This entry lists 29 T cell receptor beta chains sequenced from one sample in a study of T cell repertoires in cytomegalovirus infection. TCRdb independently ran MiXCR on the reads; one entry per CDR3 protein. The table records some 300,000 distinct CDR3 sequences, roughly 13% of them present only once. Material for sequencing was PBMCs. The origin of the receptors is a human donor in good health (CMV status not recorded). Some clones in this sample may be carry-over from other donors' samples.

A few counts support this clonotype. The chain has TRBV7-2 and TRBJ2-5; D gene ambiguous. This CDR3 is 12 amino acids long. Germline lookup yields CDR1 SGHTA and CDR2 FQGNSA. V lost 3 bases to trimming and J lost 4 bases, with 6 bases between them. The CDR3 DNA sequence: TGTGCCAGCAGCTTTGGGCTAGAGACCCAGTACTTC. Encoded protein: CASSFGLETQYF.

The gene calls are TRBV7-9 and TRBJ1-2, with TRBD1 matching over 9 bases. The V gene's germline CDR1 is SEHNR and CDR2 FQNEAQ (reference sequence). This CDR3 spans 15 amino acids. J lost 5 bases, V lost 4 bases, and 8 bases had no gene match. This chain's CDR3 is CASSSPDRGLYGYTF. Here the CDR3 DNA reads TGTGCCAGCAGCTCCCCGGACAGGGGATTATATGGCTACACCTTC.

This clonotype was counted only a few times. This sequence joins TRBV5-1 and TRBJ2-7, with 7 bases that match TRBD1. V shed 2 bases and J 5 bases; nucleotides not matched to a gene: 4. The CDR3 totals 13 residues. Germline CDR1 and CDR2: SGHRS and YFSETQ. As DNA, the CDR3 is TGCGCCAGCAGCTTTGATACAGGGGACGAGCAGTACTTC. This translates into CASSFDTGDEQYF.

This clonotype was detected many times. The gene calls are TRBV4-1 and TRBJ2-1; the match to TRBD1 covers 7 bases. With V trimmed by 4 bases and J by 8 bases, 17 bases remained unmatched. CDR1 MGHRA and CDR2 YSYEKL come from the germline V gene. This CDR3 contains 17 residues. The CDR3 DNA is TGCGCCAGCAGCCCACTTCCCCCGAGGACAGGTGAGGATGAGCAGTTCTTC. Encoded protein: CASSPLPPRTGEDEQFF.

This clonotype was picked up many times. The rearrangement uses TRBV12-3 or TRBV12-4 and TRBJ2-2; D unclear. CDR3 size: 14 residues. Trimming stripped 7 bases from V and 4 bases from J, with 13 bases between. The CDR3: CASTLAAGTGELFF. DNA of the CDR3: TGTGCCAGCACCCTCGCGGCAGGCACCGGGGAGCTGTTTTTT.

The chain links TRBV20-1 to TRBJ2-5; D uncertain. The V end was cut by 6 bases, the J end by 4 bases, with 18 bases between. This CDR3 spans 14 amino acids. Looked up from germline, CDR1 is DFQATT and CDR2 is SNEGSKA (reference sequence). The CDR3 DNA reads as TGCAGTGCCCCTTCAGTACCCCGTGGAGAGACCCAGTACTTC. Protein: CSAPSVPRGETQYF.

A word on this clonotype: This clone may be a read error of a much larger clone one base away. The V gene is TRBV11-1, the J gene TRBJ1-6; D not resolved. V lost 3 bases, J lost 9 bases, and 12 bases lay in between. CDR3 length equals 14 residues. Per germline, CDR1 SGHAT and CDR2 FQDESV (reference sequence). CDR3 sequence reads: CASSFGQRVSPLHF. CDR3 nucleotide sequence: TGTGCCAGCAGCTTCGGTCAGAGAGTTTCACCCCTCCACTTT.

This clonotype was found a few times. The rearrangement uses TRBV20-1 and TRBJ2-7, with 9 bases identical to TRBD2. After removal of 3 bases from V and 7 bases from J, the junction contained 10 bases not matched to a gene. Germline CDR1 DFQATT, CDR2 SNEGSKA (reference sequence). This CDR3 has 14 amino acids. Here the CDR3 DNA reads TGCAGTGCTAGGAGAGTAGCGGGGGATAAAGAGCAGTACTTC. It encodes CSARRVAGDKEQYF.

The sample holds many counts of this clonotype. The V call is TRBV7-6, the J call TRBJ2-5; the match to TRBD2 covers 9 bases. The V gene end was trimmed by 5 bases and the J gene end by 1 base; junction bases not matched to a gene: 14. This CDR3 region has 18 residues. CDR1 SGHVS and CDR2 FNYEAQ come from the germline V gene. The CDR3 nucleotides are TGTGCCAGCAGCCAAAACCCCCGACTAGCGGAGTTCCAAGAGACCCAGTACTTC. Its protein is CASSQNPRLAEFQETQYF.

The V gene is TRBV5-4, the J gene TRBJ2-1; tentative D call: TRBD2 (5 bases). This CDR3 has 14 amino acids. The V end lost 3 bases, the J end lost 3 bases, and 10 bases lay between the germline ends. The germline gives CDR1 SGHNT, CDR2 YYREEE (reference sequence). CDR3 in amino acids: CASSSTGGYNEQFF. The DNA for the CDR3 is TGTGCCAGCAGCTCCACCGGAGGCTACAATGAGCAGTTCTTC.

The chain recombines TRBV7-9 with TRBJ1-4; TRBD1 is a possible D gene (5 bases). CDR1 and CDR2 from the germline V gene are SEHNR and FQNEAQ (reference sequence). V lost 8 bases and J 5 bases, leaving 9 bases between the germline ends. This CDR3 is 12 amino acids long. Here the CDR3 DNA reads TGTGCCAGCGGGGCAAGAAATGAAAAACTGTTTTTT. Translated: CASGARNEKLFF. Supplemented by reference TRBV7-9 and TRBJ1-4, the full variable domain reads DTGVSQNPRHKITKRGQNVTFRCDPISEHNRLYWYRQTLGQGPEFLTYFQNEAQLEKSRLLSDRFSAERPKGSFSTLEIQRTEQGDSAMYLCASGARNEKLFFGSGTQLSVL.

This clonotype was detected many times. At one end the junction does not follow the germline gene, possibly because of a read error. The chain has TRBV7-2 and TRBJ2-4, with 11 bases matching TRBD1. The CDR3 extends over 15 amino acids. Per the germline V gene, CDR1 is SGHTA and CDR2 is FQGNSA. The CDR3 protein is CASRLDRGRGNIQYF. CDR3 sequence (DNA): TGTGCCAGCCGCTTGGACAGGGGGCGTGGGAACATTCAGTACTTC. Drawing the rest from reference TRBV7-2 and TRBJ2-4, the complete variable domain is GAGVSQSPSNKVTEKGKDVELRCDPISGHTALYWYRQSLGQGLEFLIYFQGNSAPDKSGLPSDRFSAERTGGSVSTLTIQRTQQEDSAVYLCASRLDRGRGNIQYFGAGTRLSVL.

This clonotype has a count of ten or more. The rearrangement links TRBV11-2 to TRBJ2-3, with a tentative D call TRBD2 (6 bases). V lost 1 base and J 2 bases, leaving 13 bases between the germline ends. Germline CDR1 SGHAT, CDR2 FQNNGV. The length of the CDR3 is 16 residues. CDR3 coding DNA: TGTGCCAGCAGCTTAGCCCCGGGACTTAACACAGATACGCAGTATTTT. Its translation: CASSLAPGLNTDTQYF.

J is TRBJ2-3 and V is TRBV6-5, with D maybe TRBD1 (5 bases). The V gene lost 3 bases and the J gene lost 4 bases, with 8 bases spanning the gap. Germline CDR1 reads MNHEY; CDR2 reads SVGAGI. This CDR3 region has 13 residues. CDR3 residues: CASSYQGADTQYF. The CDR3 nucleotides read TGTGCCAGCAGTTATCAAGGGGCAGATACGCAGTATTTT.

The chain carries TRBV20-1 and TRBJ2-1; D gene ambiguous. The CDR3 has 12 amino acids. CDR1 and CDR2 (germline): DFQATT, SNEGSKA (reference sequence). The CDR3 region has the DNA TGCACACCCGGAAGGTCCTACAATGAGCAGTTCTTC. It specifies CTPGRSYNEQFF.

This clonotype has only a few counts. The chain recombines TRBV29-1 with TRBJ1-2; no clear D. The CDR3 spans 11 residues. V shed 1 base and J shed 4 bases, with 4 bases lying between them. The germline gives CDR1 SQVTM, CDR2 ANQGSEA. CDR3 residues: CSVEGGYGYTF. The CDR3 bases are TGCAGCGTTGAAGGAGGCTATGGCTACACCTTC.

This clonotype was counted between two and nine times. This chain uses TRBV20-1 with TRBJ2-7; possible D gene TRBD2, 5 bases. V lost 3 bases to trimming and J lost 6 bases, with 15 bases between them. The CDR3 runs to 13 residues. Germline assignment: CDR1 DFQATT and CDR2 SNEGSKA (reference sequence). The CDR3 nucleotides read TGCAGTGCTAGTACCGGGGAAGGAGTCGAGCAGTACTTC. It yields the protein CSASTGEGVEQYF.

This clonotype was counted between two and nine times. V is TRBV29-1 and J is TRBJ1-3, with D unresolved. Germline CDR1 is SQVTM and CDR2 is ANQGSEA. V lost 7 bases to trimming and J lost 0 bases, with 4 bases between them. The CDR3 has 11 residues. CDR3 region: CSGNSGNTIYF. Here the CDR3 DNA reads TGCAGCGGGAACTCTGGAAACACCATATATTTT.

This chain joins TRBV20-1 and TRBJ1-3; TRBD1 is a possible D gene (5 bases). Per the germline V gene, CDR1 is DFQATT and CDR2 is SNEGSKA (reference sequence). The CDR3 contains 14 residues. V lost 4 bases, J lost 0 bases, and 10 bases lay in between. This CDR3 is CSAKDISSGNTIYF. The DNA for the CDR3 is TGCAGTGCTAAGGACATTTCCTCTGGAAACACCATATATTTT.

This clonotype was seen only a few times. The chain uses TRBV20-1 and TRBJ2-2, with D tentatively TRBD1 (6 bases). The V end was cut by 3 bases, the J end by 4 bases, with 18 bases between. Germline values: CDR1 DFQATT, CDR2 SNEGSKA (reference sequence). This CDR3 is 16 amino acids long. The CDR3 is CSASPYQGIGTGELFF. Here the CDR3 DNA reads TGCAGTGCTAGTCCCTATCAGGGGATAGGCACCGGGGAGCTGTTTTTT.

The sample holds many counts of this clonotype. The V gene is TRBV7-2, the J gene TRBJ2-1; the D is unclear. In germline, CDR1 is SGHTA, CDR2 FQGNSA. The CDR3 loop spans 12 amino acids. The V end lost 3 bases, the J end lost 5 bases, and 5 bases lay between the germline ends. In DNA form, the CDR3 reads TGTGCCAGCAGCTTCTCTCACAATGAGCAGTTCTTC. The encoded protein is CASSFSHNEQFF.

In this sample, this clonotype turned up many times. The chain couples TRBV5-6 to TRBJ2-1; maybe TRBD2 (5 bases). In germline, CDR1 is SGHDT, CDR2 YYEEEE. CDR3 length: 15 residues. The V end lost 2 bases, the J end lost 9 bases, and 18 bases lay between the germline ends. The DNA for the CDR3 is TGTGCCAGCAGCTTAAGAGCAGTCCGCGGAGGTGAGCAGTTCTTC. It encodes CASSLRAVRGGEQFF.

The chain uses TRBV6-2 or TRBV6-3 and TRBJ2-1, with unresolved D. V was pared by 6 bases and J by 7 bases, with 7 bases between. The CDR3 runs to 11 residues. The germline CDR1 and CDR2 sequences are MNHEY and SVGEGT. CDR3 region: CASRKLNEQFF. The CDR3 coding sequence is TGTGCCAGCAGGAAATTGAATGAGCAGTTCTTC.

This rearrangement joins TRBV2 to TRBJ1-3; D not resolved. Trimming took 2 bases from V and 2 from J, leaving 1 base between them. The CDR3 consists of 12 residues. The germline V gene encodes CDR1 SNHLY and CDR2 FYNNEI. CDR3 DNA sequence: TGTGCCAGCAGTGAAACTGGAAACACCATATATTTT. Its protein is CASSETGNTIYF.

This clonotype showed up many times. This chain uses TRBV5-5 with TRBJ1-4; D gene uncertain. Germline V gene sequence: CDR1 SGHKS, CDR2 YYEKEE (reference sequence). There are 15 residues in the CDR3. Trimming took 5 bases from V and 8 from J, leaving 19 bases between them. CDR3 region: CASRLISGNDEKLFF. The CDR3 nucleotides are TGTGCCAGCAGATTAATTTCGGGGAACGACGAAAAACTGTTTTTT. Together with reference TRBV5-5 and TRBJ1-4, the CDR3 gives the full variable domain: DAGVTQSPTHLIKTRGQQVTLRCSPISGHKSVSWYQQVLGQGPQFIFQYYEKEERGRGNFPDRFSARQFPNYSSELNVNALLLGDSALYLCASRLISGNDEKLFFGSGTQLSVL.

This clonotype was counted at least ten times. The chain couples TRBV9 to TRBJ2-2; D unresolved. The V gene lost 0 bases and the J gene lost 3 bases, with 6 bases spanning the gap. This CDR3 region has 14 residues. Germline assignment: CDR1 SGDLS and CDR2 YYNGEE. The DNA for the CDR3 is TGTGCCAGCAGCGTAGCCCGCCACACCGGGGAGCTGTTTTTT. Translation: CASSVARHTGELFF.

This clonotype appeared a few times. The CDR3: CASSQTMGVQETQYF. In DNA form, the CDR3 reads TGTGCCAGCAGCCAAACTATGGGGGTACAAGAGACCCAGTACTTC. This chain joins TRBV4-2 and TRBJ2-5; D possibly uses TRBD1 or TRBD2 (5 bases each). The germline V and J ends were trimmed by 2 bases and 2 bases, with 12 bases remaining between them. Looked up from germline, CDR1 is LGHNA and CDR2 is YNFKEQ. The CDR3 has 15 amino acids.

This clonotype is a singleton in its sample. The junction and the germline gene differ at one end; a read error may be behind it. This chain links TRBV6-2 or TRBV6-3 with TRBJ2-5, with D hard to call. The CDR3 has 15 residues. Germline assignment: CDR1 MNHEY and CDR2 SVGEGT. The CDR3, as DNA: TGTGCCAGCAGTTACGGGCTGACGGTCCAAGAGACCCATTACTTC. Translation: CASSYGLTVQETHYF.

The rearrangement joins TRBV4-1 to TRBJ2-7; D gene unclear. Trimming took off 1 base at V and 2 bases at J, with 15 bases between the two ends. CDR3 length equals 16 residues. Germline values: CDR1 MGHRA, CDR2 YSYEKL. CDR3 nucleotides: TGCGCCAGCAGCCAAGCCGAGACCCTTGGAACCTACGAGCAGTACTTC. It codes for CASSQAETLGTYEQYF.